What follows are 11 T cell receptor beta chains derived from one specimen sequenced in a study of blood T cell repertoires in COVID-19. Only in-frame clones appear in the TCRdb table, and some are missing; sequencing was by immunoSEQ multiplex PCR. The sample lists approximately 300,000 clones, more than 70% occurring once. Sequencing was done on a sample of peripheral blood. The receptors stem from a woman aged 50 to 65 with acute or convalescent COVID-19.

This chain uses TRBV28 with TRBJ2-7; D perhaps matches TRBD1 (6 bases). The CDR3 contains 13 residues. V was pared by 5 bases and J by 1 base, with 9 bases between. The germline gives CDR1 MDHEN, CDR2 SYDVKM. The CDR3 DNA sequence: TGTGCCAGCAGTCAGGACAGTTCCTACGAGCAGTACGTC. Translated, it gives CASSQDSSYEQYV.

The V and J genes are TRBV30 and TRBJ1-5, with D perhaps TRBD1 (6 bases). Germline V lookup: CDR1 GTSNPN, CDR2 SVGIG (reference sequence). V gave up 3 bases and J gave up 2 bases, with 17 bases separating them. The CDR3 totals 16 residues. The CDR3 reads CAWSGFIQGGNQPQHF. The CDR3 nucleotides are TGTGCCTGGAGCGGGTTTATACAGGGAGGCAATCAGCCCCAGCATTTT.

The rearrangement uses TRBV5-5 and TRBJ1-4, with a possible D match to TRBD1 (5 bases). Trimming cost V 0 bases and J 4 bases, with 10 bases left between them. Germline V CDR1 and CDR2: SGHKS, YYEKEE (reference sequence). This CDR3 spans 15 amino acids. The CDR3 here is CASSLVWGLNEKLFF. The CDR3 nucleotides are TGTGCCAGCAGCTTGGTCTGGGGCCTTAATGAAAAACTGTTTTTT.

The chain carries TRBV2 and TRBJ2-2; a possible D gene is TRBD1 (6 bases). V was cut by 4 bases and J by 5 bases, with 14 bases left in between. The CDR3 is 15 amino acids. CDR1 and CDR2 from the germline V gene are SNHLY and FYNNEI. CDR3 amino acids: CASSVRWGQTGELFF. The DNA for the CDR3 is TGTGCCAGCAGTGTTCGTTGGGGGCAGACCGGGGAGCTGTTTTTT.

This chain connects TRBV5-6 to TRBJ2-7; 7 bases fit TRBD1. The trim removed 0 bases at V and 3 bases at J, leaving 3 bases unmatched. The length of the CDR3 is 14 residues. From germline, CDR1 is SGHDT and CDR2 YYEEEE. The DNA for the CDR3 is TGTGCCAGCAGCTTGGCCGGGACAGACTACGAGCAGTACGTC. Protein product: CASSLAGTDYEQYV.

Only one count was recorded for this clone. J is TRBJ1-5 and V is TRBV27; D is unresolved. V lost 4 bases, J lost 1 base, and 5 bases lay in between. CDR3 length: 13 residues. The germline gives CDR1 MNHEY, CDR2 SMNVEV (reference sequence). This chain's CDR3 is CASSYISNQPQHF. Written as DNA, the CDR3 is TGTGCCAGCAGTTATATAAGCAATCAGCCCCAGCATTTT.

CDR3 DNA sequence: TGTGCCAGCTCGCCGACAGGGACCTACGAGCAGTACTTC. Translation: CASSPTGTYEQYF. J is TRBJ2-7 and V is TRBV18; 7 bases are shared with TRBD1. This CDR3 region has 13 residues. CDR1 and CDR2 from the germline V gene are KGHSH and LQKENI. V lost 6 bases, J lost 2 bases, and 4 bases stayed unmatched.

Notes on this clone: This CDR3 is also generated by other DNA sequences in the sample. The chain uses TRBV7-3 and TRBJ1-1, with TRBD1 as a possible D gene (6 bases). The CDR3 has 14 residues. Germline assignment: CDR1 SGHTA and CDR2 FQGTGA. V dropped 0 bases and J dropped 5 bases, with 10 bases sitting between them. CDR3 in amino acids: CASSLTGGGTEAFF. CDR3 DNA sequence: TGTGCCAGCAGCTTAACAGGGGGAGGGACTGAAGCTTTCTTT.

The chain combines TRBV24-1 with TRBJ1-1, with a possible D match to TRBD1 (5 bases). V was cut by 3 bases and J by 4 bases, with 11 bases left in between. This CDR3 comprises 14 residues. CDR1 and CDR2 from the germline V gene are KGHDR and SFDVKD. CDR3 in amino acids: CATSDRGLGTEAFF. As DNA, the CDR3 is TGTGCCACCAGTGATAGGGGTCTCGGCACTGAAGCTTTCTTT.

This clone appeared a single time. V gene TRBV18 combines with J gene TRBJ1-1; D is perhaps TRBD1 (5 bases). Germline lookup yields CDR1 KGHSH and CDR2 LQKENI. Deletions cut 5 bases from V and 2 bases from J, with 9 bases between. There are 13 residues in the CDR3. CDR3 DNA: TGTGCCAGCTCAGTAGGGGTTAACACTGAAGCTTTCTTT. Residues: CASSVGVNTEAFF.

This clone was recorded a few times. V and J are TRBV2 and TRBJ1-5; D unresolved. The ends were cut back, 0 bases at V and 0 bases at J, with 3 bases in the middle. Germline CDR1 reads SNHLY; CDR2 reads FYNNEI. This CDR3 is 14 amino acids long. The CDR3 nucleotides are TGTGCCAGCAGTGAAGCCAATAGCAATCAGCCCCAGCATTTT. It codes for CASSEANSNQPQHF.